This TCR beta chain was sequenced during a study of CD8 T cells in ankylosing spondylitis. Trimming stripped 4 bases from V and 9 bases from J, with 11 bases between. The CDR3 loop spans 12 amino acids. From the 5' RACE reads, TCRdb called clonotypes with MiXCR, one entry per CDR3 protein. The table shows under 450,000 distinct CDR3 sequences, with roughly 18% occurring only once. Findings and limits, study-wide: Ankylosing spondylitis blood seemed to carry a telltale TCR beta motif made of under ten highly homologous variants.

This clonotype showed up just a few times. Its antigen is currently unknown. The TCR originated in a male donor with ankylosing spondylitis. The chain carries TRBV12-3 or TRBV12-4 and TRBJ2-3; no clear D gene. The sample consisted of blood, either unsorted or a sorted T cell fraction (not recorded which). Here the CDR3 DNA reads TGTGCCAGCAGTTCTAGGGTGGAGACGCAGTATTTT. Translation gives CASSSRVETQYF.